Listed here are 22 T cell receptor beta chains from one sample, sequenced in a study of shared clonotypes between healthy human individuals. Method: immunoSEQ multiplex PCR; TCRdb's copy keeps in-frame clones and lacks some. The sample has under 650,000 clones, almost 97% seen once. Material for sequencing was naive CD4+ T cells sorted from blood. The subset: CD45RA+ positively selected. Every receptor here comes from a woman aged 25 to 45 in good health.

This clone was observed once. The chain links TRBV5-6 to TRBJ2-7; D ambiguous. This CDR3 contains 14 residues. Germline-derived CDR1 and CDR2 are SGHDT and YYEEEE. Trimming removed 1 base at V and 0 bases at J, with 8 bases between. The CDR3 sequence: CASSLLGSSYEQYF. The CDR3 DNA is TGTGCCAGCAGCTTGCTCGGAAGCTCCTACGAGCAGTACTTC.

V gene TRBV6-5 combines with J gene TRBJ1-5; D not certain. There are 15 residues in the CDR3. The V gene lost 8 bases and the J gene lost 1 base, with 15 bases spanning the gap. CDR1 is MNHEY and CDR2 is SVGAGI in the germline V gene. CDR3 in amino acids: CASGLWSESNQPQHF. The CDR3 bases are TGTGCCAGCGGGCTTTGGTCGGAGAGCAATCAGCCCCAGCATTTT.

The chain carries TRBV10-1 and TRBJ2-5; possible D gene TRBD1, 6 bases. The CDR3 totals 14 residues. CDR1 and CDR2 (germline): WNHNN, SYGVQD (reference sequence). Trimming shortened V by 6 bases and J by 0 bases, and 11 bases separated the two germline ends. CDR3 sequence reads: CASREDRNQETQYF. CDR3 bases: TGCGCCAGCAGGGAAGACAGGAACCAAGAGACCCAGTACTTC.

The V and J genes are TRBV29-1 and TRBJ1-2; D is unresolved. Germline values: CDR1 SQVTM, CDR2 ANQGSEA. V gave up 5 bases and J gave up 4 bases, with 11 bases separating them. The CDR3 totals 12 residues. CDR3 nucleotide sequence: TGCAGCGTTATGGGAGCGGCCTATGGCTACACCTTC. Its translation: CSVMGAAYGYTF.

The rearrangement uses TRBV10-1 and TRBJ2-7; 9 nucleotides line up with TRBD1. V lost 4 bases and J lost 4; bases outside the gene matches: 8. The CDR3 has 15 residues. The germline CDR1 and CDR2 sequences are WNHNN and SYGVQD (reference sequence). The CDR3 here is CASSGTGTGFYEQYF. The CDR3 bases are TGCGCCAGCAGTGGGACCGGGACAGGGTTTTACGAGCAGTACTTC.

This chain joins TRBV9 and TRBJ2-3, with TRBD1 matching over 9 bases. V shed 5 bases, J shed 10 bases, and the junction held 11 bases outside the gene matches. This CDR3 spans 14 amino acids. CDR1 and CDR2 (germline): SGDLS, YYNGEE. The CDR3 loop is CASSFGTGSFSQYF. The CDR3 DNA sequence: TGTGCCAGCAGTTTTGGGACAGGGTCCTTTTCGCAGTATTTT.

For the CDR3, the DNA is TGTGCCAGCAGCGCCGGACAGGCATCCTCACAAGAGACCCAGTACTTC. Its translation: CASSAGQASSQETQYF. The chain links TRBV11-2 to TRBJ2-5; TRBD1 aligns across 7 bases. Looked up from germline, CDR1 is SGHAT and CDR2 is FQNNGV. The CDR3 has 16 residues. Trimming took 5 bases from V and 2 from J; bases not matched to a gene: 11.

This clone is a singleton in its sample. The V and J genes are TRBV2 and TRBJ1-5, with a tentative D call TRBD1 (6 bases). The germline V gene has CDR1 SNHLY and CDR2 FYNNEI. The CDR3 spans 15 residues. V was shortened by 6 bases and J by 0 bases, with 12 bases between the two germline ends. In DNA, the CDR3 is TGTGCCAGCAGCCCTCAGGGGTATAGCAATCAGCCCCAGCATTTT. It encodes CASSPQGYSNQPQHF. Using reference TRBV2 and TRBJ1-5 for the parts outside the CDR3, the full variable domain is EPEVTQTPSHQVTQMGQEVILRCVPISNHLYFYWYRQILGQKVEFLVSFYNNEISEKSEIFDDQFSVERPDGSNFTLKIRSTKLEDSAMYFCASSPQGYSNQPQHFGDGTRLSIL.

In DNA form, the CDR3 reads TGTGCCAGCAGCACTAGGACTAGCGGGAGCCGGGAGACCCAGTACTTC. Its translation is CASSTRTSGSRETQYF. The chain couples TRBV7-9 to TRBJ2-5, with TRBD2 identical over 13 bases. CDR3 length: 16 residues. The V and J ends lost 5 bases and 5 bases, in that order; junction bases with no gene match: 8. Germline V gives CDR1 SEHNR, CDR2 FQNEAQ (reference sequence).

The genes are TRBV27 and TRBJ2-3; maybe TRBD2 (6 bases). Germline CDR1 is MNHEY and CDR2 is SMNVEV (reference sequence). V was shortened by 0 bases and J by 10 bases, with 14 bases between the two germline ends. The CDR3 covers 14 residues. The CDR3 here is CASSLSPEGGAQYF. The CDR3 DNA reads TGTGCCAGCAGTTTATCCCCCGAGGGAGGCGCGCAGTATTTT.

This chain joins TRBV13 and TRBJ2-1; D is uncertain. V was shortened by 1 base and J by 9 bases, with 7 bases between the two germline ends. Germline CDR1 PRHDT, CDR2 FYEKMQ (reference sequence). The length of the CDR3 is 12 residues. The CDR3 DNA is TGTGCCAGCAGCTTAGTGGGCCTTGAGCAGTTCTTC. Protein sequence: CASSLVGLEQFF.

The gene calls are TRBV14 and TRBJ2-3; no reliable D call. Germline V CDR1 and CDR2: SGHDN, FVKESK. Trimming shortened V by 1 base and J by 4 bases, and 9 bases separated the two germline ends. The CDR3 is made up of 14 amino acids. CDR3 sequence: CASSQALVPDTQYF. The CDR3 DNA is TGTGCCAGCAGCCAAGCCCTAGTGCCAGATACGCAGTATTTT.

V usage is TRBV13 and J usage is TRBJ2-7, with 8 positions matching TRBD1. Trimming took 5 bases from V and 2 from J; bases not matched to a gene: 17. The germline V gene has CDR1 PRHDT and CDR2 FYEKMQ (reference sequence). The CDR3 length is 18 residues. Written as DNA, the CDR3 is TGTGCCAGCAGCCACGGACAGGGCGTAAGGCGGTCAACCTACGAGCAGTACTTC. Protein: CASSHGQGVRRSTYEQYF.

As DNA, the CDR3 is TGCGCCAGCAGCAGTAAGACAGGGTTCAACACTGAAGCTTTCTTT. This encodes CASSSKTGFNTEAFF. The V gene is TRBV5-1, the J gene TRBJ1-1; 7 bases align to TRBD1. This CDR3 contains 15 residues. With 4 bases clipped from V and 2 bases from J, the junction kept 8 bases outside the gene matches. Germline CDR1 and CDR2: SGHRS and YFSETQ.

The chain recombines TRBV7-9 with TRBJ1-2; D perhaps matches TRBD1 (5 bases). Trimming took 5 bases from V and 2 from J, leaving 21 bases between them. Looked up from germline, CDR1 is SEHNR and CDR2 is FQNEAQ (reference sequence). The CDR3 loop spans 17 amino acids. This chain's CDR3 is CASSPRSGTQANYGYTF. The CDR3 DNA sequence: TGTGCCAGCAGCCCCAGGAGTGGGACCCAAGCAAACTATGGCTACACCTTC.

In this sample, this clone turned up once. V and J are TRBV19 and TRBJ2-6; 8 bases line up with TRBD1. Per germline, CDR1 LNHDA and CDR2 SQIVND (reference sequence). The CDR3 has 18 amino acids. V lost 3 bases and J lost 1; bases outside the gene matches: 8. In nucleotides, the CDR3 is TGTGCCAGTAGTATCGAAGGGACAGGCGGGTCTGGGGCCAACGTCCTGACTTTC. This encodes CASSIEGTGGSGANVLTF.

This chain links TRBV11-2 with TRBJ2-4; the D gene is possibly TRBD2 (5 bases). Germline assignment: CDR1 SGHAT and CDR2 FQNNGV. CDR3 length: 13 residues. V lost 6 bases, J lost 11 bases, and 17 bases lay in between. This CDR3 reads CASSFETLGVQYF. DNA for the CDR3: TGTGCCAGCAGTTTCGAGACTCTCGGGGTTCAGTACTTC.

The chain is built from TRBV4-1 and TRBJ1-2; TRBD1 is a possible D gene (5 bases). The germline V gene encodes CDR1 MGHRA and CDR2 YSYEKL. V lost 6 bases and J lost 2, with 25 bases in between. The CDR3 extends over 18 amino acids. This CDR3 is CASRPKIHPWGSNYGYTF. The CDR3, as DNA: TGCGCCAGCAGGCCGAAGATTCACCCTTGGGGGAGCAACTATGGCTACACCTTC.

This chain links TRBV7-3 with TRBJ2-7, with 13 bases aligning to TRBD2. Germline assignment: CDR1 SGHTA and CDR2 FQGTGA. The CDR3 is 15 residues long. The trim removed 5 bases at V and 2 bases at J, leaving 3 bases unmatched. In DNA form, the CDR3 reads TGTGCCAGCAGCCCTACTAGCGGGAGGGCCTACGAGCAGTACTTC. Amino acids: CASSPTSGRAYEQYF.

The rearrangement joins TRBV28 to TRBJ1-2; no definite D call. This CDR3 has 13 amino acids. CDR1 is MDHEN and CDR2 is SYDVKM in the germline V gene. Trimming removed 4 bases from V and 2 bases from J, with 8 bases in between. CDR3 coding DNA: TGTGCCAGCAGTTCTCACAGCAACTATGGCTACACCTTC. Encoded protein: CASSSHSNYGYTF.

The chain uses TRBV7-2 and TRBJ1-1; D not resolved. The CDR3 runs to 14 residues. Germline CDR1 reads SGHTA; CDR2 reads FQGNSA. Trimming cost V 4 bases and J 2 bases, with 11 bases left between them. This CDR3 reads CASSSRSFNTEAFF. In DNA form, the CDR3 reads TGTGCCAGCAGCTCTAGGAGTTTCAACACTGAAGCTTTCTTT.

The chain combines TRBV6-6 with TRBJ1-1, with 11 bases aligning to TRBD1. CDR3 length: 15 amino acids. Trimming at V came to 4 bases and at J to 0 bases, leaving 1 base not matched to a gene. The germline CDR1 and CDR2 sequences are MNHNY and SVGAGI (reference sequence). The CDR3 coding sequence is TGTGCCAGCAGTTGGACAGGGGGCTTGAACACTGAAGCTTTCTTT. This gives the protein CASSWTGGLNTEAFF.